These T cell receptor beta chains were read from a single sample in a study of T cell changes during pregnancy in multiple sclerosis. The table came from immunoSEQ multiplex PCR; TCRdb's copy has only in-frame clones and leaves some out. The sample contains tens of thousands of clones, about 93% of which appear only once. The input for sequencing was peripheral blood, taken in the third trimester of pregnancy. Receptors were obtained from a female donor with multiple sclerosis, enrolled in a pregnancy study. CDR3s include the opening cysteine and the closing phenylalanine or tryptophan. A D gene is named only where the DNA matches it firmly. Clone size appears in some rows only: once, few, many, or a class for an expanded clone.

TRBJ1-2 | TRBV25-1 | . | . | CASSGSGIYGYTF | TGTGCCAGCAGTGGCTCAGGGATCTATGGCTACACCTTC
TRBJ2-1 | TRBV19 | . | . | CASSIDRGVYNEQFF | TGTGCCAGTAGTATAGACAGGGGAGTGTACAATGAGCAGTTCTTC
TRBJ1-3 | TRBV28 | . | . | CASSLSGRRAGNTIYF | TGTGCCAGCAGTTTATCCGGCAGGAGGGCTGGAAACACCATATATTTT
TRBJ2-1 | TRBV19 | . | TRBD2 | CASDDGAGVNEQFF | TGTGCCAGCGACGATGGGGCGGGAGTGAATGAGCAGTTCTTC
TRBJ2-7 | TRBV4-1 | . | . | CASSQPPTPGHFREQYF | TGCGCCAGCAGCCAACCCCCCACCCCAGGACATTTTCGCGAGCAGTACTTC
TRBJ1-2 | TRBV27 | . | TRBD1 | CASSPGQFYGYTF | TGTGCCAGCAGCCCGGGACAGTTCTATGGCTACACCTTC
TRBJ2-7 | TRBV4-1 | once | . | CASSRVEGGSYEQYF | TGCGCCAGCAGCCGTGTCGAGGGAGGCTCCTACGAGCAGTACTTC
TRBJ1-1 | TRBV6-4 | . | TRBD1 | CASSDSGQGSQPAFF | TGTGCCAGCAGTGACTCGGGACAGGGTAGTCAACCGGCTTTCTTT
TRBJ2-7 | TRBV5-4 | . | . | CASSLLSSYEQYF | TGTGCCAGCAGCTTGCTTAGCTCCTACGAGCAGTACTTC
TRBJ2-2 | TRBV9 | . | TRBD2 | CASSVGAGGPGTGELFF | TGTGCCAGCAGCGTAGGAGCGGGAGGGCCAGGCACCGGGGAGCTGTTTTTT
TRBJ2-7 | TRBV19 | . | . | CATWSGQGSHEQYF | TGTGCCACATGGTCCGGGCAGGGTTCCCACGAGCAGTACTTC
TRBJ1-5 | TRBV7-6 | . | . | CASSQAEHNQPQHF | TGTGCCAGCAGCCAGGCCGAGCACAATCAGCCCCAGCATTTT
TRBJ1-2 | TRBV7-6 | . | . | CASSLVSGGSYGYTF | TGTGCCAGCAGCTTAGTATCAGGAGGGAGCTATGGCTACACCTTC
TRBJ2-7 | TRBV28 | . | . | CASGGRVGEQYF | TGTGCCAGCGGTGGTCGGGTAGGCGAGCAGTACTTC
TRBJ1-1 | TRBV27 | few | TRBD1 | CASSLEPRQGVTEAFF | TGTGCCAGCAGTTTAGAACCACGACAGGGGGTCACTGAAGCTTTCTTT
TRBJ2-3 | TRBV5-1 | . | . | CASSLAGVPTDTQYF | TGCGCCAGCAGCTTGGCTGGAGTTCCCACAGATACGCAGTATTTT
TRBJ1-2 | TRBV12-5 | . | . | CASGFGPGGGTNYGYTF | TGTGCTAGTGGTTTTGGCCCGGGAGGGGGGACGAACTATGGCTACACCTTC
TRBJ2-2 | TRBV4-2 | . | . | CASSQAFSGPTGELFF | TGTGCCAGCAGCCAAGCATTCAGCGGACCCACCGGGGAGCTGTTTTTT
TRBJ2-7 | TRBV5-1 | . | . | CASSLRSSAEQYF | TGCGCCAGCAGCTTAAGGTCGAGCGCGGAGCAGTACTTC
TRBJ2-3 | TRBV11-2 | . | TRBD1 | CASSSRTGVHGTDTQYF | TGTGCCAGCAGCTCACGGACAGGGGTCCACGGCACAGATACGCAGTATTTT
TRBJ2-3 | TRBV6-4 | . | . | CASSDSNTDTQYF | TGTGCCAGCAGTGACTCCAACACAGATACGCAGTATTTT
TRBJ1-5 | TRBV19 | . | TRBD1 | CASSIGDRALTDQPQHF | TGTGCCAGTAGTATTGGGGACAGGGCCCTCACGGATCAGCCCCAGCATTTT
TRBJ2-2 | TRBV2 | . | TRBD2 | CASSYASGGNTGELFF | TGTGCCAGCAGTTATGCTAGCGGAGGGAACACCGGGGAGCTGTTTTTT